Listed here are 7 T cell receptor beta chains from one sample, sequenced in a study of read filtering for tumor transcriptome and immune sequencing. This library used approximately 390 ng RNA and molecular barcoded adaptors spanning alpha/delta and beta/gamma chains. Each CDR3 protein gets one entry after TCRdb re-called the reads with MiXCR. The sample shows 20,000 to 30,000 distinct CDR3 sequences, around a fifth of them seen only once. Specimen: a population of CD138-negative cells sorted from bone marrow. The receptor set was obtained from a donor over 35 with multiple myeloma.

The V call is TRBV20-1, the J call TRBJ1-5, with D unresolved. Germline lookup yields CDR1 DFQATT and CDR2 SNEGSKA (reference sequence). Trimming pared 6 bases from V and 7 bases from J, leaving 13 bases between. The CDR3 has 12 amino acids. CDR3 DNA: TGCAGTGCCCTCACCTTCCCCCAGCCCCAGCATTTT. This encodes CSALTFPQPQHF.

A remark on this clonotype: This may be a read error, as it is one base from a much larger clone. The J gene is TRBJ1-1, the V gene TRBV14; D unclear. CDR1 and CDR2 from the germline V gene are SGHDN and FVKESK. The CDR3 totals 14 residues. The CDR3 reads CASSPQAMNTEVFF. DNA of the CDR3: TGTGCCAGCAGCCCTCAGGCTATGAACACTGAAGTTTTCTTT.

Regarding this clonotype: This could be a read error, since a much larger clone is one nucleotide away. The chain employs TRBV7-2 and TRBJ1-1; 7 positions match TRBD1. Germline V gives CDR1 SGHTA, CDR2 FQGNSA. CDR3 length: 16 amino acids. The CDR3 bases are TGTGCCAGCGGCTTTTTCCGGAGGGGGCTGTACACTGAAGCTTTCTTT. This codes for CASGFFRRGLYTEAFF.

For this clonotype: One base away lies a much larger clone, so this may be a sequencing read error. V and J are TRBV18 and TRBJ2-1, with 8 bases identical to TRBD2. There are 16 residues in the CDR3. In germline, CDR1 is KGHSH, CDR2 LQKENI. The CDR3 sequence: CSSSPPAGGTYNEQFF. In nucleotides, the CDR3 is TGTTCCAGCTCACCACCGGCGGGGGGCACCTACAATGAGCAGTTCTTC.

This clonotype has a single count. The chain uses TRBV20-1 and TRBJ1-1; D call uncertain. Per germline, CDR1 DFQATT and CDR2 SNEGSKA (reference sequence). This CDR3 contains 12 residues. Trimming pared 6 bases from V and 1 base from J, leaving 9 bases between. This CDR3 reads CSALGSNTEAFF. The CDR3 DNA follows: TGCAGTGCCCTCGGGTCGAACACTGAAGCTTTCTTT.

This clonotype has just one count. It may be a read error: a sequence one base away is much more abundant. The conserved closing phenylalanine or tryptophan is absent in this CDR3, likely reflecting a read error. The gene calls are TRBV6-1 and TRBJ2-5; 7 nucleotides line up with TRBD1. Germline CDR1 is MNHNS and CDR2 is SASEGT. This CDR3 has 12 amino acids. V lost 8 bases and J lost 2; bases outside the gene matches: 2. CDR3: CASSGQQETQYL. The CDR3 DNA follows: TGTGCCAGCTCGGGACAGCAAGAGACCCAGTACCTC.

There are a few counts of this clonotype. A junction end diverges from the germline sequence, so it may reflect a read error. The chain links TRBV19 to TRBJ2-1; D perhaps matches TRBD2 (6 bases). CDR1 and CDR2 (germline): LNHDA, SQIVND (reference sequence). The length of the CDR3 is 15 residues. CDR3 sequence: CASKGLTSSYHEQFF. CDR3 nucleotide sequence: TGTGCCAGTAAGGGACTCACGAGTTCCTACCATGAACAGTTCTTC.